These 20 T cell receptor beta chains were sequenced from one sample in a study of cytomegalovirus exposure and HLA in healthy donors. Both 60 Vbeta primers and 13 Jbeta primers went into the PCR. Some clones are missing from TCRdb's copy, which holds only in-frame ones; the method was immunoSEQ multiplex PCR. The sample holds approximately 91,000 clones, approximately 86% seen once. Sequencing was carried out using PBMCs. The receptors originated from a young man in good health and CMV-seropositive.

This clone has just one count. CDR3 DNA sequence: TGCGCCAGCAGTGAAGGGACAGCTGCAACTAATGAAAAACTGTTTTTT. Its translation is CASSEGTAATNEKLFF. This rearrangement joins TRBV10-2 to TRBJ1-4, with 7 bases aligning to TRBD1. V trimming: 3 bases; J trimming: 0 bases; junction bases outside the gene matches: 4. CDR1 and CDR2 (germline): WSHSY, SAAADI. This CDR3 is 16 amino acids long.

The table lists this clone with a few counts. The V gene is TRBV4-1, the J gene TRBJ2-7, with 11 bases that match TRBD2. The CDR3 totals 16 residues. Trimming removed 3 bases from V and 7 bases from J; junction bases left unmatched: 11. Per the germline V gene, CDR1 is MGHRA and CDR2 is YSYEKL. The CDR3, as DNA: TGCGCCAGCAGCCAGGTTAGCGGGAGGGCCTCAAGAGAGCAGTACTTC. As protein: CASSQVSGRASREQYF.

The chain uses TRBV19 and TRBJ2-5; TRBD1 is a possible D gene (5 bases). V was clipped by 5 bases and J by 0 bases, with 10 bases between them. CDR3 length equals 14 residues. Germline V gene lookup returns CDR1 LNHDA and CDR2 SQIVND (reference sequence). CDR3 nucleotides: TGTGCCAGTAGTCCGACAGCTTACCAAGAGACCCAGTACTTC. Protein sequence: CASSPTAYQETQYF.

This clone was observed once. The CDR3 sequence: CASSPTRESSYNEQFF. The CDR3 bases are TGTGCCAGCAGTCCTACCCGGGAAAGCTCCTACAATGAGCAGTTCTTC. The gene calls are TRBV28 and TRBJ2-1, with D perhaps matching TRBD2 (5 bases). The germline V and J ends were trimmed by 5 bases and 0 bases, with 14 bases remaining between them. The CDR3 sequence is 16 residues long. Per germline, CDR1 MDHEN and CDR2 SYDVKM.

The chain is built from TRBV5-8 and TRBJ1-1, with TRBD1 as a possible D gene (5 bases). The V gene lost 4 bases and the J gene lost 6 bases, with 16 bases spanning the gap. This CDR3 spans 14 amino acids. Germline V lookup: CDR1 SGHTS, CDR2 YDEGEE. The CDR3 coding sequence is TGTGCCAGCAGCATTCTAGGGGTCGTGGCTGAAGCTTTCTTT. Translated, it gives CASSILGVVAEAFF.

The chain has TRBV4-1 and TRBJ1-2; TRBD1 matches 10 bases. This CDR3 region has 15 residues. CDR1 is MGHRA and CDR2 is YSYEKL in the germline V gene. Unmatched junction bases numbered 12, after V lost 6 bases and J lost 8 bases. The CDR3 region has the DNA TGCGCCAGCAGATTCGGGACAGGGGACAGAAGGGGCTACACCTTC. Encoded protein: CASRFGTGDRRGYTF.

V usage is TRBV10-3 and J usage is TRBJ1-5; D is unclear. Trimming took off 2 bases at V and 5 bases at J, with 7 bases between the two ends. Germline CDR1 is ENHRY and CDR2 is SYGVKD. The CDR3 is 13 residues long. The CDR3 is CAISEDEDQPQHF. For the CDR3, the DNA is TGTGCCATCAGTGAGGATGAGGATCAGCCCCAGCATTTT.

The genes are TRBV7-9 and TRBJ2-5, with 10 bases identical to TRBD1. This CDR3 region has 14 residues. V was pared by 5 bases and J by 5 bases, with 5 bases of the junction left unmatched. Germline V gives CDR1 SEHNR, CDR2 FQNEAQ (reference sequence). For the CDR3, the DNA is TGTGCCAGCAGCCGACAGGGGGCCGGTGAGACCCAGTACTTC. This gives the protein CASSRQGAGETQYF.

In its sample, this clone was seen once. This sequence joins TRBV7-9 and TRBJ2-1; TRBD2 agrees at 10 bases. This CDR3 is built from 16 residues. Losses at the gene ends were 2 bases for V and 6 bases for J; bases not matched to a gene: 7. The germline V gene encodes CDR1 SEHNR and CDR2 FQNEAQ (reference sequence). The CDR3: CASSLPQLAGINEQFF. Written as DNA, the CDR3 is TGTGCCAGCAGCTTACCCCAACTAGCGGGGATCAATGAGCAGTTCTTC.

This chain joins TRBV27 and TRBJ2-7; 12 nucleotides align to TRBD2. CDR1 MNHEY and CDR2 SMNVEV come from the germline V gene (reference sequence). This CDR3 has 16 amino acids. J was trimmed by 0 bases and V by 5 bases; bases with no gene match: 5. Here the CDR3 DNA reads TGTGCCAGCAGTCTAGCGGGAGGGCTCGTCTCCTACGAGCAGTACTTC. Protein sequence: CASSLAGGLVSYEQYF.

This clone was seen just once. This chain joins TRBV4-2 and TRBJ1-2; D gene uncertain. The CDR3 covers 17 residues. Germline V gives CDR1 LGHNA, CDR2 YNFKEQ. V shed 0 bases and J shed 6 bases, with 20 bases lying between them. CDR3 loop: CASSQDNGWAGVDGYTF. DNA for the CDR3: TGTGCCAGCAGCCAAGATAACGGATGGGCCGGGGTAGATGGCTACACCTTC.

The chain is built from TRBV4-2 and TRBJ2-7; D is unclear. V shed 1 base and J shed 1 base, with 11 bases lying between them. Germline V gene data show CDR1 as LGHNA and CDR2 as YNFKEQ. The CDR3 contains 15 residues. CDR3 coding DNA: TGTGCCAGCAGCCAAGCCCCCCGGTCGTCCTACGAGCAGTACTTC. Its protein product is CASSQAPRSSYEQYF.

This clone showed up just a few times. This chain joins TRBV11-2 and TRBJ2-7; D is unclear. This CDR3 has 14 amino acids. V was trimmed by 1 base and J by 6 bases, leaving 13 bases between them. CDR1 is SGHAT and CDR2 is FQNNGV in the germline V gene. The CDR3 coding sequence is TGTGCCAGCAGCTTAGTTAACAGACCTGGCGAGCAGTACTTC. Translation: CASSLVNRPGEQYF.

The chain is built from TRBV7-2 and TRBJ2-7, with 7 nucleotides matching TRBD2. The CDR3 sequence is 15 residues long. The J segment lost 0 bases and the V segment lost 0 bases, leaving 2 bases of the junction unmatched. The V gene's germline CDR1 is SGHTA and CDR2 FQGNSA. Here the CDR3 reads CASSLAGGSSYEQYF. CDR3 DNA sequence: TGTGCCAGCAGCTTAGCGGGAGGGAGCTCCTACGAGCAGTACTTC.

The rearrangement joins TRBV7-8 to TRBJ1-4; unclear D gene. Germline loops: CDR1 SGHVS, CDR2 FQNEAQ. With 4 bases removed from V and 12 bases from J, the gap between germline ends came to 15 bases. CDR3 size: 13 residues. CDR3 DNA: TGTGCCAGCAGCTCCTACCCCTCCCCGGAACTGTTTTTT. It specifies CASSSYPSPELFF. Full variable domain (remainder filled in from reference TRBV7-8 and TRBJ1-4): GAGVSQSPRYKVAKRGQDVALRCDPISGHVSLFWYQQALGQGPEFLTYFQNEAQLDKSGLPSDRFFAERPEGSVSTLKIQRTQQEDSAVYLCASSSYPSPELFFGSGTQLSVL.

This sequence joins TRBV7-2 and TRBJ2-2, with D possibly being TRBD2 (5 bases). CDR3 length: 14 amino acids. Per germline, CDR1 SGHTA and CDR2 FQGNSA. V was pared by 5 bases and J by 1 base, with 8 bases between. The CDR3 spells CASSRSGNTGELFF. Written as DNA, the CDR3 is TGTGCCAGCAGCCGAAGCGGGAACACCGGGGAGCTGTTTTTT.

The V call is TRBV7-9, the J call TRBJ1-5, with D possibly being TRBD1 (5 bases). The V end was cut by 1 base, the J end by 2 bases, with 15 bases between. The germline V gene encodes CDR1 SEHNR and CDR2 FQNEAQ (reference sequence). The CDR3 consists of 17 residues. The CDR3 reads CASSLGSGGSGNQPQHF. In DNA form, the CDR3 reads TGTGCCAGCAGCTTAGGTTCGGGGGGGTCGGGCAATCAGCCCCAGCATTTT.

This clone was detected once. The J gene is TRBJ1-2, the V gene TRBV7-9; 8 nucleotides match TRBD1. The germline V gene encodes CDR1 SEHNR and CDR2 FQNEAQ (reference sequence). Trimming cost V 2 bases and J 6 bases; bases outside gene matches: 8. The length of the CDR3 is 15 residues. The CDR3 region has the DNA TGTGCCAGCAGCTTATCGGACAGGGAGGTTAATGGCTACACCTTC. It specifies CASSLSDREVNGYTF.

V and J are TRBV5-1 and TRBJ2-2; 8 bases fit TRBD1. CDR1 and CDR2 (germline): SGHRS, YFSETQ. The CDR3 extends over 15 amino acids. V was clipped by 2 bases and J by 6 bases; unmatched bases: 6. CDR3 DNA sequence: TGCGCCAGCAGCTTAAGTCAGGGGGCGGCCGGGGAGCTGTTTTTT. Translated: CASSLSQGAAGELFF.

This chain joins TRBV11-2 and TRBJ2-2; D perhaps matches TRBD2 (6 bases). The CDR3 sequence is 13 residues long. The germline V gene has CDR1 SGHAT and CDR2 FQNNGV. Deletions cut 1 base from V and 6 bases from J, with 6 bases between. The CDR3 sequence: CASSLAGAGELFF. CDR3 DNA: TGTGCCAGCAGCTTAGCGGGGGCCGGGGAGCTGTTTTTT.